This T cell receptor (beta chain) originates from a study of OX40 agonist ivuxolimab in advanced cancers. Background on the study: Three patients responded partially, comprising one with hepatocellular carcinoma and two with cutaneous melanoma. Study-level results: Clonal expansion by week 6 occurred in CD4+ and CD8+ blood T cells (at 0.1 to 3.0 mg/kg). Some nonresponders also had low normalized T-cell clonal expansion.

TCRdb keeps only in-frame clones here, not all; method: immunoSEQ multiplex PCR. This table holds 50,000 to 75,000 clones, 75% to 90% found once. Remarks on this clone: Its target is not known.

The V end lost 2 bases, the J end lost 6 bases, and 11 bases lay between the germline ends. The germline V gene encodes CDR1 SGHDN and CDR2 FVKESK. The CDR3 spans 13 residues. The specimen was CD4+ or CD8+ T cells sorted from blood, collected in a trial of the OX40 agonist ivuxolimab. The receptor was derived from an adult with an advanced solid tumor such as melanoma, head and neck, liver or kidney cancer. This chain connects TRBV14 to TRBJ2-7, with TRBD1 as a possible D gene (6 bases). In DNA, the CDR3 is TGTGCCAGCAGCCAACTCAGGGGTGGCGAGCAGTACTTC. This gives the protein CASSQLRGGEQYF. Based on the CDR3 plus reference TRBV14 and TRBJ2-7, the full variable domain is EAGVTQFPSHSVIEKGQTVTLRCDPISGHDNLYWYRRVMGKEIKFLLHFVKESKQDESGMPNNRFLAERTGGTYSTLKVQPAELEDSGVYFCASSQLRGGEQYFGPGTRLTVT.